This TCR beta chain was profiled in a study of radiotherapy plus CTLA-4 blockade in lung cancer. Study-level information: Patients showed objective responses in 15% to 20% of cases, and disease control was achieved by less than 35%.

Patients had chemo-refractory metastatic non-small-cell lung cancer and received focal radiation plus CTLA-4 blockade that used ipilimumab. Concerning this clone itself: Its antigen remains unidentified.

Repertoires were generated with immunoSEQ multiplex PCR, while TCRdb's copy carries only in-frame clones and drops some. This table holds roughly 53,000 clones, approximately 79% found once. Germline lookup yields CDR1 MDHEN and CDR2 SYDVKM. The CDR3 contains 11 residues. V lost 4 bases and J 12 bases, leaving 9 bases between the germline ends. Study-wide results and limits: With interferon-beta, early dynamics of blood T cell clones were reported to best predict response. In blood, tumor-derived TCR clones expanded after radiotherapy plus ipilimumab.

This TCR came from a human donor with non-small cell lung cancer who had a partial response to radiotherapy plus ipilimumab. The rearrangement joins TRBV28 to TRBJ1-4, with D hard to call. The specimen was peripheral blood, collected from a patient treated with radiotherapy plus ipilimumab. For the CDR3, the DNA is TGTGCCAGCAGTTCGTTTCGTGAACTGTTTTTT. This sequence encodes CASSSFRELFF.